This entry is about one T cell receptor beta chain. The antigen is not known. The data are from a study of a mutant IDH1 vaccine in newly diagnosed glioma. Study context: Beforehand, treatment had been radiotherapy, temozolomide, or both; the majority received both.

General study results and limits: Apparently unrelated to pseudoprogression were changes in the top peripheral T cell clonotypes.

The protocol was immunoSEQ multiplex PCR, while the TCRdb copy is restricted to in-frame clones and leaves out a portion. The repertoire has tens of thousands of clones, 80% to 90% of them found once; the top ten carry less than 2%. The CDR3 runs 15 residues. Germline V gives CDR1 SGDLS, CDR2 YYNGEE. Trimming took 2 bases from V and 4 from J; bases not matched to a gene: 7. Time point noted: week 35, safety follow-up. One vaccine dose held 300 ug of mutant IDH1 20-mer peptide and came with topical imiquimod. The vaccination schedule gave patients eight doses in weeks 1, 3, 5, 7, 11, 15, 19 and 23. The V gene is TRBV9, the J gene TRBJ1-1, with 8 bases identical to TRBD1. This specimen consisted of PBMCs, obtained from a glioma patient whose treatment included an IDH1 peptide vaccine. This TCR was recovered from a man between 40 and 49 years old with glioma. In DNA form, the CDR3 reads TGTGCCAGCAGCGTCCGATCAGGGGGCGGCACTGAAGCTTTCTTT. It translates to CASSVRSGGGTEAFF.